Presented here are 5 T cell receptor beta chains from one specimen sequenced in a study of blood T cell repertoires in COVID-19. Assay used: immunoSEQ multiplex PCR; TCRdb lists only in-frame clones, some missing. This table holds 240,000 or so clones, approximately 90% found once. Sequencing was carried out using peripheral blood. The source of these receptors is a woman aged 40 to 50 who had recovered from COVID-19.

The chain combines TRBV7-3 with TRBJ1-5, with a possible D match to TRBD1 (6 bases). This CDR3 comprises 14 residues. V lost 5 bases and J 3 bases, leaving 11 bases between the germline ends. Germline CDR1 and CDR2: SGHTA and FQGTGA. The CDR3 region is CASSHTGPNQPQHF. For the CDR3, the DNA is TGTGCCAGCAGCCACACAGGGCCCAATCAGCCCCAGCATTTT.

V and J are TRBV6-5 and TRBJ2-2; D possibly corresponds to TRBD2 (7 bases). The CDR3 is 13 amino acids. V lost 11 bases, J lost 3 bases, and 13 bases lay in between. CDR1 and CDR2 (germline): MNHEY, SVGAGI. CDR3 in DNA: TGTGCCGCGGGGAGGGGGGACACCGGGGAGCTGTTTTTT. It yields the protein CAAGRGDTGELFF.

V and J are TRBV7-2 and TRBJ1-2, with 7 positions matching TRBD1. V shed 5 bases, J shed 7 bases, and the junction held 10 bases outside the gene matches. There are 14 residues in the CDR3. Looked up from germline, CDR1 is SGHTA and CDR2 is FQGNSA. The CDR3 reads CASSPNGRGVGYTF. The CDR3 nucleotides are TGTGCCAGCAGCCCCAATGGCAGGGGGGTTGGCTACACCTTC.

V is TRBV6-5 and J is TRBJ2-7; D is unresolved. The CDR3 is 14 amino acids. Trimming took 4 bases from V and 0 from J, leaving 10 bases between them. Per the germline V gene, CDR1 is MNHEY and CDR2 is SVGAGI. The CDR3 nucleotides read TGTGCCAGCAGTTCCCCGGGTAGCTCCTACGAGCAGTACTTC. Its translation is CASSSPGSSYEQYF.

This clone was counted only a few times. The rearrangement joins TRBV29-1 to TRBJ1-1; possibly TRBD1 for D (6 bases). The CDR3 extends over 15 amino acids. Germline V gives CDR1 SQVTM, CDR2 ANQGSEA. V lost 5 bases, J lost 0 bases, and 16 bases lay in between. The CDR3 loop is CSVSHRVGLNTEAFF. In nucleotides, the CDR3 is TGCAGCGTTTCCCACAGGGTAGGCCTGAACACTGAAGCTTTCTTT.